Listed below are T cell receptor beta chains from one sample, sequenced in a study of response to subunit inactivated influenza vaccine. TCRdb redid the calling of the RT-PCR reads with MiXCR, one entry per CDR3 protein. The sample lists about 190,000 distinct CDR3 sequences, over 13% seen once, with under 30% in the top ten. The specimen was CD8+ T cells sorted from PBMCs, collected more than 4 days after vaccination. The receptors come from a man aged 50-60 years who received an inactivated influenza vaccine. The CDR3 runs from the conserved cysteine through the conserved F or W. Part of the rows lack a size; the others show once, few, many or a class for expanded clones.

CDR3 protein: CASSLKSTGELFF; V gene: TRBV27; J gene: TRBJ2-2; clone size: -
CDR3 protein: CSARDYSNQPQHF; V gene: TRBV20-1; J gene: TRBJ1-5; clone size: -
CDR3 protein: CASRRGQGRDQPQHF; V gene: TRBV6-1; J gene: TRBJ1-5; clone size: few
CDR3 protein: CASSLEGNTIYF; V gene: TRBV5-1; J gene: TRBJ1-3; clone size: -
CDR3 protein: CASIHRLGLARNEQFF; V gene: TRBV6-1; J gene: TRBJ2-1; clone size: -
CDR3 protein: CSARDSRSYEQYF; V gene: TRBV20-1; J gene: TRBJ2-7; clone size: few
CDR3 protein: CASSFWGGQTSYNEQFF; V gene: TRBV27; J gene: TRBJ2-1; clone size: few
CDR3 protein: CASSLDPRRETQYF; V gene: TRBV27; J gene: TRBJ2-5; clone size: few
CDR3 protein: CASSGTGGNEQFF; V gene: TRBV6-6; J gene: TRBJ2-1; clone size: -
CDR3 protein: CASSRITGDYEQYF; V gene: TRBV4-1; J gene: TRBJ2-7; clone size: few
CDR3 protein: CASSQEGTVYEQYF; V gene: TRBV4-3; J gene: TRBJ2-7; clone size: few
CDR3 protein: CASSSNRALETQYF; V gene: TRBV11-2; J gene: TRBJ2-5; clone size: many
CDR3 protein: CASSPGTGGTELTQYF; V gene: TRBV28; J gene: TRBJ2-5; clone size: few
CDR3 protein: CASSWGLAGTYEQYF; V gene: TRBV5-1; J gene: TRBJ2-7; clone size: -
CDR3 protein: CASSQGHLTEAFF; V gene: TRBV13; J gene: TRBJ1-1; clone size: -
CDR3 protein: CSAGDVEGGTEAFF; V gene: TRBV20-1; J gene: TRBJ1-1; clone size: once
CDR3 protein: CATSREDSSNYGYTF; V gene: TRBV15; J gene: TRBJ1-2; clone size: -
CDR3 protein: CASSLTEFRADTQYF; V gene: TRBV12-3/TRBV12-4; J gene: TRBJ2-3; clone size: few
CDR3 protein: CASKALAGSTDTQYF; V gene: TRBV19; J gene: TRBJ2-3; clone size: -
CDR3 protein: CSVEVPGLGNEQFF; V gene: TRBV29-1; J gene: TRBJ2-1; clone size: -
CDR3 protein: CASSQVGGNEKLFF; V gene: TRBV4-3; J gene: TRBJ1-4; clone size: many
CDR3 protein: CASSFQRQEETQYF; V gene: TRBV12-3/TRBV12-4; J gene: TRBJ2-5; clone size: few
CDR3 protein: CASSYLASGSHEQFF; V gene: TRBV6-5; J gene: TRBJ2-1; clone size: -
CDR3 protein: CSARVNTGELFF; V gene: TRBV20-1; J gene: TRBJ2-2; clone size: few
CDR3 protein: CASSRPGQGNEQYF; V gene: TRBV28; J gene: TRBJ2-7; clone size: -
CDR3 protein: CASSYPDSDQETQYF; V gene: TRBV7-9; J gene: TRBJ2-5; clone size: many
CDR3 protein: CSAGVLNEQFF; V gene: TRBV20-1; J gene: TRBJ2-1; clone size: few
CDR3 protein: CASSQRAGSGNTIYF; V gene: TRBV4-1; J gene: TRBJ1-3; clone size: -
CDR3 protein: CASSLLPYSGSTDTQYF; V gene: TRBV27; J gene: TRBJ2-3; clone size: medium-sized
CDR3 protein: CASGISTDTQYF; V gene: TRBV6-5; J gene: TRBJ2-3; clone size: few
CDR3 protein: CASSLGSPSAGARVNEQFF; V gene: TRBV5-6; J gene: TRBJ2-1; clone size: few
CDR3 protein: CASSRQSGAGELFF; V gene: TRBV4-1; J gene: TRBJ2-2; clone size: few
CDR3 protein: CASSQETTGSGNTIYF; V gene: TRBV4-1; J gene: TRBJ1-3; clone size: -
CDR3 protein: CSVEDMGYEQYF; V gene: TRBV29-1; J gene: TRBJ2-7; clone size: -
CDR3 protein: CASSLGLGTGELFF; V gene: TRBV7-2; J gene: TRBJ2-2; clone size: few
CDR3 protein: CASSLEGTGPANYEQYF; V gene: TRBV5-1; J gene: TRBJ2-7; clone size: few
CDR3 protein: CASSYPDRIEQFF; V gene: TRBV6-5; J gene: TRBJ2-1; clone size: -
CDR3 protein: CASSLLGTAVAYEQYF; V gene: TRBV28; J gene: TRBJ2-7; clone size: many
CDR3 protein: CASSYGPGYNEQFF; V gene: TRBV6-2/TRBV6-3; J gene: TRBJ2-1; clone size: few
CDR3 protein: CSGSPRGNINIQYF; V gene: TRBV29-1; J gene: TRBJ2-4; clone size: many
CDR3 protein: CASTPGNEQFF; V gene: TRBV28; J gene: TRBJ2-1; clone size: few
CDR3 protein: CASSVSRLNNEQFF; V gene: TRBV10-2; J gene: TRBJ2-1; clone size: -
CDR3 protein: CASGDGGWGDTEAFF; V gene: TRBV13; J gene: TRBJ1-1; clone size: few
CDR3 protein: CASSPHGRAGELFF; V gene: TRBV12-3/TRBV12-4; J gene: TRBJ2-2; clone size: many
CDR3 protein: CASSVGSGGSQETQYF; V gene: TRBV9; J gene: TRBJ2-5; clone size: -
CDR3 protein: CATPLSGGVDTQYF; V gene: TRBV2; J gene: TRBJ2-3; clone size: -
CDR3 protein: CAISEREGNEQFF; V gene: TRBV10-3; J gene: TRBJ2-1; clone size: -
CDR3 protein: CASSDRSKAFF; V gene: TRBV6-2/TRBV6-3; J gene: TRBJ1-1; clone size: few
CDR3 protein: CASSLVSAGPSTDTQYF; V gene: TRBV28; J gene: TRBJ2-3; clone size: few
CDR3 protein: CATSSGRVYNEQFF; V gene: TRBV24-1; J gene: TRBJ2-1; clone size: few
CDR3 protein: CASSASGTSGPQDEQYF; V gene: TRBV5-1; J gene: TRBJ2-7; clone size: few
CDR3 protein: CASSFPKSQGANNSPLHF; V gene: TRBV7-8; J gene: TRBJ1-6; clone size: few
CDR3 protein: CASSYLGTEAFF; V gene: TRBV6-2/TRBV6-3; J gene: TRBJ1-1; clone size: many
CDR3 protein: CASSPTDRGTDTQYF; V gene: TRBV12-3/TRBV12-4; J gene: TRBJ2-3; clone size: -
CDR3 protein: CASSLAEGRRNEQFF; V gene: TRBV12-3/TRBV12-4; J gene: TRBJ2-1; clone size: many
CDR3 protein: CATSRAREAGELFF; V gene: TRBV15; J gene: TRBJ2-2; clone size: -